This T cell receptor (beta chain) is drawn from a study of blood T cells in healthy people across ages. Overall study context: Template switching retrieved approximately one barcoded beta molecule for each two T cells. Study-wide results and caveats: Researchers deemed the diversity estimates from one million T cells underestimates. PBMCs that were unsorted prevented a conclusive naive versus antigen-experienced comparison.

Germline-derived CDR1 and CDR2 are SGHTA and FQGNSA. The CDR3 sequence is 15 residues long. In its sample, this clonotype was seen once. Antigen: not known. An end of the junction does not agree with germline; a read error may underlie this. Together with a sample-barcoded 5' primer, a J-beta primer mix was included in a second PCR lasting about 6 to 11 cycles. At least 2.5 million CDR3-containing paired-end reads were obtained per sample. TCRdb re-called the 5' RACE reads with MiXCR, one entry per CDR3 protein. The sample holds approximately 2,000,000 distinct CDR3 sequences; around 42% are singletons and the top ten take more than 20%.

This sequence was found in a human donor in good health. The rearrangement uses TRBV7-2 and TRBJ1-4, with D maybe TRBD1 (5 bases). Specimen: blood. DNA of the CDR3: TGTGCCGGCAGGGCGGTCGGACTGAGGGAGGAAAAACTGTTTTTT. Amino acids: CAGRAVGLREEKLFF. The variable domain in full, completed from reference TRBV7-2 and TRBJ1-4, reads GAGVSQSPSNKVTEKGKDVELRCDPISGHTALYWYRQSLGQGLEFLIYFQGNSAPDKSGLPSDRFSAERTGGSVSTLTIQRTQQEDSAVYLCAGRAVGLREEKLFFGSGTQLSVL.